The 17 T cell receptor beta chains given below trace back to one sample, sequenced in a study of vaccination and CD4 T cells after COVID-19 (dated by TCRdb to 2022 to 2024). Libraries were prepared through PCR. Data came from an Illumina iSeq 100. DNA from cultured CD4+ T cells underwent TCR sequencing with the Oncomine TCR Beta short-read assay at the Johns Hopkins FTIC core. The QIAamp micro DNA kit was used to extract genomic DNA from the cultured CD4+ T cells. TCRdb itself trimmed the public reads at Q25 with fastp, ran MiXCR and retained productive beta chains. For every CDR3 protein sequence, its rows merge into one entry that carries the most common genes and DNA. This sample gives fewer than 9,500 distinct CDR3 sequences in total; less than 40% of them show up just once. The ten largest clones take up approximately 21% of the sample. Explained via the paper, the treatment or condition label denotes: roughly 10-day PBMC culture with coronavirus spike peptide pools or control peptides (ViraFEST assay). CD4+ T cells from unexposed donors were collected before the COVID-19 pandemic (2011-2018).

Their specific antigens are unknown. The specimen was CD4+ T cells from blood, cultured in vitro. Receptor source: a human donor in good health.

Only a few counts were recorded for this clonotype. V gene TRBV7-2 combines with J gene TRBJ2-1, with 10 bases that match TRBD2. From germline, CDR1 is SGHTA and CDR2 FQGNSA. The CDR3 runs 17 residues. Losses at the gene ends were 4 bases for V and 7 bases for J; bases not matched to a gene: 13. The CDR3 DNA is TGTGCCAGCAGCTACCCCGTTAGCGGGAGGTTCAGGAATGAGCAGTTCTTC. It specifies CASSYPVSGRFRNEQFF.

This clonotype came up a few times. This chain links TRBV20-1 with TRBJ1-1, with 7 bases lining up with TRBD1. Unmatched junction bases numbered 9, after V lost 3 bases and J lost 5 bases. The CDR3 runs 14 residues. Germline values: CDR1 DFQATT, CDR2 SNEGSKA (reference sequence). The CDR3 region is CSAREGAGGTEAFF. In DNA form, the CDR3 reads TGCAGTGCTAGGGAGGGGGCTGGTGGGACTGAAGCTTTCTTT.

The rearrangement uses TRBV6-1 and TRBJ2-7, with 9 bases that match TRBD1. The germline V gene encodes CDR1 MNHNS and CDR2 SASEGT. V shed 0 bases, J shed 6 bases, and the junction held 6 bases outside the gene matches. The CDR3 consists of 15 residues. CDR3 in DNA: TGTGCCAGCAGTGAAGCAGGACAGGGGACCAGCGAGCAGTACTTC. This gives the protein CASSEAGQGTSEQYF.

The V call is TRBV5-1, the J call TRBJ2-7, with TRBD2 matching 9 bases. Losses at the gene ends were 6 bases for V and 2 bases for J; bases not matched to a gene: 6. The CDR3 loop spans 14 amino acids. Germline loops: CDR1 SGHRS, CDR2 YFSETQ. The CDR3 coding sequence is TGCGCCAGCATGGAGACTAGCGGACCCTACGAGCAGTACTTC. Translation: CASMETSGPYEQYF.

This clonotype was counted only a few times. This chain joins TRBV19 and TRBJ1-1, with a possible D match to TRBD1 (5 bases). The CDR3 extends over 14 amino acids. Germline V gene lookup returns CDR1 LNHDA and CDR2 SQIVND (reference sequence). V gave up 5 bases and J gave up 0 bases, with 10 bases separating them. CDR3 amino acids: CASSRGGLNTEAFF. CDR3 in DNA: TGTGCCAGTAGTCGCGGGGGGTTGAACACTGAAGCTTTCTTT.

This clonotype came up a few times. The chain recombines TRBV19 with TRBJ1-5; possible D gene TRBD1, 6 bases. This CDR3 is built from 14 residues. V lost 6 bases and J 4 bases, leaving 13 bases between the germline ends. The germline CDR1 and CDR2 sequences are LNHDA and SQIVND (reference sequence). The CDR3 nucleotides are TGTGCCAGTAGGACAGGTTTGGGGAATCAGCCCCAGCATTTT. This codes for CASRTGLGNQPQHF.

The rearrangement joins TRBV4-3 to TRBJ2-5; 12 bases fit TRBD2. Germline loops: CDR1 LGHNA, CDR2 YSLEER. The CDR3 is made up of 16 amino acids. With V trimmed by 2 bases and J by 5 bases, 6 bases remained unmatched. DNA of the CDR3: TGCGCCAGCAGCCAAACGACTAGCGGGAGTTTTGAGACCCAGTACTTC. Amino acid sequence: CASSQTTSGSFETQYF.

The chain has TRBV6-1 and TRBJ2-7, with 13 bases matching TRBD2. V gave up 8 bases and J gave up 2 bases; unmatched junction bases: 12. CDR1 is MNHNS, CDR2 SASEGT, per germline. The CDR3 has 17 amino acids. The CDR3 protein is CASCAGIGTSGTYEQYF. In nucleotides, the CDR3 is TGTGCCAGCTGCGCGGGGATTGGGACTAGCGGGACCTACGAGCAGTACTTC.

The chain employs TRBV30 and TRBJ2-5, with TRBD1 as a possible D gene (6 bases). The CDR3 runs 15 residues. The V gene's germline CDR1 is GTSNPN and CDR2 SVGIG (reference sequence). V was pared by 2 bases and J by 2 bases, with 15 bases between. Written as DNA, the CDR3 is TGTGCCTGGAGTCTTAAGGGACAAGGACAAGAGACCCAGTACTTC. Amino acids: CAWSLKGQGQETQYF.

This clonotype is medium-sized (0.01 to 0.1%) in the sample. This chain uses TRBV20-1 with TRBJ2-7, with 9 nucleotides matching TRBD2. Germline V gene data show CDR1 as DFQATT and CDR2 as SNEGSKA (reference sequence). V lost 5 bases and J lost 1; bases outside the gene matches: 6. The CDR3 is made up of 14 amino acids. In DNA, the CDR3 is TGCAGTGCTTTTAGCGGGAGCAATTCCTACGAGCAGTACTTC. Amino acids: CSAFSGSNSYEQYF.

A few counts support this clonotype. V gene TRBV7-9 combines with J gene TRBJ1-2; 7 bases line up with TRBD1. CDR3 size: 14 residues. In germline, CDR1 is SEHNR, CDR2 FQNEAQ (reference sequence). J lost 2 bases, V lost 3 bases, and 3 bases had no gene match. CDR3 sequence reads: CASSLGQSNYGYTF. The CDR3 region has the DNA TGTGCCAGCAGCTTGGGACAGTCCAACTATGGCTACACCTTC.

In DNA form, the CDR3 reads TGTGCCAGCAGTTCGGGACCACGCTATGGCTACACCTTC. Protein sequence: CASSSGPRYGYTF. The V gene is TRBV28, the J gene TRBJ1-2; perhaps TRBD1 as D (5 bases). Trimming shortened V by 4 bases and J by 4 bases, and 10 bases separated the two germline ends. The CDR3 extends over 13 amino acids. Germline V gene data show CDR1 as MDHEN and CDR2 as SYDVKM.

This clonotype was seen only once. This sequence joins TRBV20-1 and TRBJ2-1; TRBD2 might be the D (6 bases). The V gene's germline CDR1 is DFQATT and CDR2 SNEGSKA (reference sequence). The CDR3 extends over 15 amino acids. V lost 6 bases and J lost 9, with 24 bases in between. The CDR3 DNA reads TGCAGTGCCATCACTGGCGCCGGGACTCGGGGTGAGCAGTTCTTC. This translates into CSAITGAGTRGEQFF.

Notes on this clonotype: A junction end diverges from the germline sequence, so it may reflect a read error. The CDR3 DNA follows: TGCGCCAGCAGTTTGAGGGGGGCGGGAGATGCGCAGTATTTT. It codes for CASSLRGAGDAQYF. The chain is built from TRBV5-1 and TRBJ2-3, with D perhaps matching TRBD2 (7 bases). Germline loops: CDR1 SGHRS, CDR2 YFSETQ. The CDR3 is 14 residues long.

The V and J genes are TRBV6-1 and TRBJ2-7, with TRBD2 as a possible D gene (5 bases). The CDR3 runs 15 residues. The V gene's germline CDR1 is MNHNS and CDR2 SASEGT. V was trimmed by 2 bases and J by 3 bases, leaving 14 bases between them. The CDR3 here is CASSENRTPVYEQYF. CDR3 coding DNA: TGTGCCAGCAGTGAAAACCGGACTCCAGTCTACGAGCAGTACTTC.

The genes are TRBV7-2 and TRBJ2-2; 7 positions match TRBD2. V shed 2 bases and J 6 bases; nucleotides not matched to a gene: 6. Germline-derived CDR1 and CDR2 are SGHTA and FQGNSA. This CDR3 has 15 amino acids. CDR3 sequence (DNA): TGTGCCAGCAGCTTACAAAGCGGGATGGCCGGGGAGCTGTTTTTT. Translating it yields CASSLQSGMAGELFF.

The chain has TRBV19 and TRBJ2-5; perhaps TRBD1 as D (6 bases). The CDR3 sequence is 13 residues long. The V end was cut by 10 bases, the J end by 0 bases, with 12 bases between. CDR1 is LNHDA and CDR2 is SQIVND in the germline V gene (reference sequence). CDR3 DNA: TGTGCCACACGTACAGGGTACCAAGAGACCCAGTACTTC. Its translation: CATRTGYQETQYF.